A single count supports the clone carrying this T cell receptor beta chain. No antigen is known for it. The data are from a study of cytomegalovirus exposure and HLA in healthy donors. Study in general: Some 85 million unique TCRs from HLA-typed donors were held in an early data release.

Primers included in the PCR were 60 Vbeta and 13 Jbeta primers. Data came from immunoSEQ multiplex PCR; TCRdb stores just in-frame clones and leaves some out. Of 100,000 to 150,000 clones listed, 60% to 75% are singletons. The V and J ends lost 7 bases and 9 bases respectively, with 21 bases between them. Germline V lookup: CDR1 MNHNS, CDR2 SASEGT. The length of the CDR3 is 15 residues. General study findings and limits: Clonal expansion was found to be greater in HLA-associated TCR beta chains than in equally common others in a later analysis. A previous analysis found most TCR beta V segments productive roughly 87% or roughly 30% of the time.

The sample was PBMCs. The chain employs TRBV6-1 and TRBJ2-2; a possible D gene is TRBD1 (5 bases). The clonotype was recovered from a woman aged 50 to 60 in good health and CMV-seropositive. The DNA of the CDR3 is TGTGCCAGCACTACAGGAACAGTTACTTTCCGGGAGCTGTTTTTT. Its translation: CASTTGTVTFRELFF.